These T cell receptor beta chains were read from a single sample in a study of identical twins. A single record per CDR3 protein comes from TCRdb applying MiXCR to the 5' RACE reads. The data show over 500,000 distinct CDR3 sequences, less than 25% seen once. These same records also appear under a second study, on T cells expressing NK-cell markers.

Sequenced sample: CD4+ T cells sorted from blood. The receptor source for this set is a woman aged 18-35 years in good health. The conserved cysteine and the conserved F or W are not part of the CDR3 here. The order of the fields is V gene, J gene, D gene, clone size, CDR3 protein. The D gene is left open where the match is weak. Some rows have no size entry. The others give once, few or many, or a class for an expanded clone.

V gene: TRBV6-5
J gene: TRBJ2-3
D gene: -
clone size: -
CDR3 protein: ASSYWGMSQSDTQY

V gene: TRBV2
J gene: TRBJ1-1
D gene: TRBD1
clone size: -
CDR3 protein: ASSWTGFEAF

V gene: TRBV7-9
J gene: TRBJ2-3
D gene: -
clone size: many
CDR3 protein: ASSLPAGTQY

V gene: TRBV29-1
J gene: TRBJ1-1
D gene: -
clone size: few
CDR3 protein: SGTWGADTEAF

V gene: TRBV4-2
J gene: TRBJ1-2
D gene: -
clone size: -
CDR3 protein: ASSPQVGTDATNYGYT

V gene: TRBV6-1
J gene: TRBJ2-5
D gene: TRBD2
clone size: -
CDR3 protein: ASRPDGGGETQY

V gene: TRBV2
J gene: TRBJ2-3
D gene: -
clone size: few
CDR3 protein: ASRDDTDTQY

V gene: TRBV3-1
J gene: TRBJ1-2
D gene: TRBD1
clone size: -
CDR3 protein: ASSNPGQSYGYT

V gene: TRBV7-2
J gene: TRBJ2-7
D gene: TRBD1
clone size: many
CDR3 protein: ASSLAPAGQGIYEQY

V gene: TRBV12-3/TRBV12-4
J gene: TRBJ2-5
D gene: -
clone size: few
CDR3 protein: ASSVLIGKTQY

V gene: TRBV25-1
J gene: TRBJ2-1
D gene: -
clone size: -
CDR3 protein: ASSPPGRGKGGEQF

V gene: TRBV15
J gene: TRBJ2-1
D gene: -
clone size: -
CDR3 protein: ATSLGSYNEQF

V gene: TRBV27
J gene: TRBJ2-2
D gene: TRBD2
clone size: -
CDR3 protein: ASSFSGRDTGELF

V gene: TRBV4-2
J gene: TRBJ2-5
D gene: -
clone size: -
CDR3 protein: ASSLGGYGGGTGETQY

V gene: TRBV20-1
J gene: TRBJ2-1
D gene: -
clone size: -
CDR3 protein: SAFDRFKKWDNNEQF

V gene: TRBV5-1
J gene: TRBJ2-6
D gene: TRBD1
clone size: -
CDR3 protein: ASSLEGAEGANVLT

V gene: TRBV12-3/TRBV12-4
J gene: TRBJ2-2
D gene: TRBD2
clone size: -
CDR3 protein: ASSSGTKIGELF

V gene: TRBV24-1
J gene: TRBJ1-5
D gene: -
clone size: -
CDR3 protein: ATSAGGQGNQPQH

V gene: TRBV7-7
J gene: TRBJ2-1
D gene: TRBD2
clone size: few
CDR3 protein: ASSLLLAGVGEQF

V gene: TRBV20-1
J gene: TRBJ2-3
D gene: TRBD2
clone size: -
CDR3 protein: SAIRLASSTDTQY

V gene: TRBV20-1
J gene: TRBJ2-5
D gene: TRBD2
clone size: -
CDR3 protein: SARKPGLAVQETQY

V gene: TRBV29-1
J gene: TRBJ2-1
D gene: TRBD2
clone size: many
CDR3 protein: SQTSGVGSEQF

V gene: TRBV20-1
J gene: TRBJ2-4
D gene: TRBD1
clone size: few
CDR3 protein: SAADRGAKNIQY

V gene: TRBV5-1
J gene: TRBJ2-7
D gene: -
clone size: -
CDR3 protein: ASSELTLGYEQY

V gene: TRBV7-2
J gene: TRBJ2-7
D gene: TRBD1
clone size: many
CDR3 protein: ASSSQTGVYEQY

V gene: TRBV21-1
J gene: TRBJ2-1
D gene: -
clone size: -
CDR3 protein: ASRRLAQSSYNEQF

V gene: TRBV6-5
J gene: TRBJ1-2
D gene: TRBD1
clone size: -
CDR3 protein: ASTGQGLGYT

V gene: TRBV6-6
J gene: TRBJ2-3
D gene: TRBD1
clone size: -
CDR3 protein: AVRDRYTDTQY

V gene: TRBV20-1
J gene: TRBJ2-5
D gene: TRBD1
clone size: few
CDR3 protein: SATTGGLETQY

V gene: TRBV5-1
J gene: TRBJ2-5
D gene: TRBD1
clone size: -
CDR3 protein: ASSQGESAEQETQY

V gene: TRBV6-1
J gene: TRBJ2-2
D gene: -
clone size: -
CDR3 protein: ASWGERDTGELF

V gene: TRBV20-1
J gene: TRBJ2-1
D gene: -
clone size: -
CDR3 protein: SATTAARGNEQF

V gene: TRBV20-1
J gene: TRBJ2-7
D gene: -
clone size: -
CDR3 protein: SAPRGSSSYEQY

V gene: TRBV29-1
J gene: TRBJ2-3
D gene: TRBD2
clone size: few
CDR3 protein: SVEDRLAGGVGGTDTQY

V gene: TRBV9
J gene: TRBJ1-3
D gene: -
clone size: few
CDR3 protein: ASSVEVTGNTIY

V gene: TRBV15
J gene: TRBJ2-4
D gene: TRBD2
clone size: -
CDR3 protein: ATSGRTSGKNIQY

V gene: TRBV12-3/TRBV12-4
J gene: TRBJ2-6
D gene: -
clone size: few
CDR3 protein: ASSPLHSSGANVLT